This T cell receptor (beta chain) derives from a study of CD8+CD57+ T cells in acquired aplastic anemia. Study at large: The DNA of sorted CD4+ and CD8+ cells averaged roughly 3.2 ug. Sequencing produced an average of about 11 million reads per healthy donor for CD4+ cells. Study observations and caveats: Approximately 27 CD8+ CDR3 sequences occurred in both the patients and the controls.

On this clonotype itself: The antigen is unknown. A much larger clonotype is one base distant, so this may be a read error.

Profiling that covered TCR beta VDJ and CDR3 relied on genomic DNA as its template. TCRdb re-analysed the reads in MiXCR, keeping a single row per CDR3 protein. The sample carries over 100,000 distinct CDR3 sequences, 41% recorded once. This CDR3 contains 16 residues. Germline assignment: CDR1 SGHAT and CDR2 FQNNGV. This TCR was recovered from a human donor in good health, serving as a control. Sequenced material: sorted CD4+, CD8+, or CD8+CD57+ T cells (not recorded which) from PBMCs. V usage is TRBV11-2 and J usage is TRBJ2-3, with 9 bases that match TRBD2. The CDR3 is CASSFFAGGITNTQYF. For the CDR3, the DNA is TGTGCCAGCAGCTTTTTTGCGGGGGGGATCACAAATACGCAGTATTTT.